The clone carrying this T cell receptor (beta chain) was counted ten times or more. As yet, its antigen is unknown. The CDR3 is 13 residues long. Germline V lookup: CDR1 ENHRY, CDR2 SYGVKD. The V and J ends lost 0 bases and 2 bases respectively, with 5 bases between them. The data were obtained in a study of neurological immune-mediated disorders. Notes on the study in general: The study found no CDR3 amino acid sequences shared by expanded clones across subjects, suggesting private repertoires in all groups.

Specified time point: longitudinal time-point 2. A total of 2 million PBMCs stored at -80 degrees C provided the unsorted libraries. By 5'RACE with 10-nucleotide random UMIs, the cDNA was made. The output of every sequencing run exceeded 200 million TCR-beta sequences, derived from 15-18 subjects. TCRdb reprocessed the 5' RACE reads via MiXCR and lists one record per CDR3 protein. The table includes some 49,000 distinct CDR3 sequences, roughly 14% detected once. Sequencing used PBMCs. The J gene is TRBJ2-7, the V gene TRBV10-3; no clear D gene. This TCR was recovered from a male donor with HTLV-1-associated myelopathy (HAM/TSP). The CDR3 is CAISESPAYEQYF. The CDR3 coding sequence is TGTGCCATCAGTGAGTCCCCAGCCTACGAGCAGTACTTC.